This T cell receptor (beta chain) was documented in a study of vaccination and CD4 T cells after COVID-19. Treatment: roughly 10-day PBMC culture with coronavirus spike peptide pools or control peptides (ViraFEST assay). ViraFEST expanded antigen-specific T cells with peptide pools, then sequenced TCRs. The CDR3 sequence is 14 residues long. The V end lost 1 base, the J end lost 6 bases, and 11 bases lay between the germline ends. Germline CDR1 reads MGHRA; CDR2 reads YSYEKL. Sequenced with the Oncomine TCR Beta short-read assay was DNA taken from cultured CD4+ T cells. TCRdb recomputed calls from the PCR reads with MiXCR, one row per CDR3 protein. The data hold 15,000 to 20,000 distinct CDR3 sequences, with around 58% observed a single time. In the case of this clonotype: The antigen is not known.

The chain couples TRBV4-1 to TRBJ2-3; D gene uncertain. The sample consisted of CD4+ T cells from blood, cultured in vitro. The sequence was collected from a human donor who had recovered from COVID-19. The CDR3 region has the DNA TGCGCCAGCAGCCAAGTAACCGCCGAGGATACGCAGTATTTT. Translating it yields CASSQVTAEDTQYF.